This record concerns one T cell receptor beta chain sequence. Its antigen is unknown. Treatment: roughly 18 received Ad26.COV2.S at low or high dose, single or two shots; about 5 received placebo; per-sample allocation not given. Following the first vaccine or placebo injection, samples were taken on day 63. The vaccine antigen was prefusion-stabilized Wuhan SARS-CoV-2 spike. The data were obtained in a study of Ad26.COV2.S vaccination and SARS-CoV-2 variants. Study-wide background: Ad26.COV2.S given intramuscularly, once or twice 56 days apart. General study results and limits: An underestimation of total T cell responses may have resulted from the TCR breadth and depth analyses.

Trimming cost V 6 bases and J 6 bases, with 10 bases left between them. CDR1 and CDR2 (germline): MNHNY, SVGAGI (reference sequence). The CDR3 contains 12 residues. Measured with immunoSEQ multiplex PCR; TCRdb has only the in-frame clones, and not every one. The sample has a few hundred thousand clones, more than 75% seen once. The chain employs TRBV6-6 and TRBJ2-3; D not resolved. This TCR was sampled from a person aged 18 to 59 who received the Ad26.COV2.S COVID-19 vaccine or a placebo. The source was peripheral blood, collected in a trial of Ad26.COV2.S vaccine versus placebo. As DNA, the CDR3 is TGTGCCAGCAGCCACGACTGGGATACGCAGTATTTT. Its protein is CASSHDWDTQYF.